This passage covers 23 T cell receptor beta chains from one sample sequenced in a study of CD8+ T cells in alopecia areata. As the sequencing template, cDNA was produced by extracting RNA and reverse transcribing it. TCRdb's copy holds only in-frame clones and misses some; the assay was immunoSEQ multiplex PCR. This table holds hundreds of thousands of clones, roughly 57% found once. Specimen: CD4+ T cells sorted from blood, collected at week 0. All receptors come from a human donor with alopecia areata.

This clone was counted between two and nine times. The genes are TRBV23-1 and TRBJ2-7, with TRBD2 matching 10 bases. TRBV23-1 is noted as an ORF with a role that remains uncertain. The CDR3 covers 15 residues. Trimming at V came to 4 bases and at J to 5 bases, leaving 8 bases not matched to a gene. This CDR3 reads CASSPLAGVVNEQYF. The CDR3 nucleotides are TGCGCCAGCAGTCCCCTAGCGGGAGTCGTCAACGAGCAGTACTTC.

The chain combines TRBV4-1 with TRBJ1-2; 9 positions match TRBD1. V trimming: 4 bases; J trimming: 2 bases; junction bases outside the gene matches: 5. Germline V CDR1 and CDR2: MGHRA, YSYEKL. The CDR3 consists of 15 residues. The CDR3 DNA reads as TGCGCCAGCAGCCCTGGGACAGGGCCCAACTATGGCTACACCTTC. It translates to CASSPGTGPNYGYTF.

On this clone: Other DNA sequences in this sample translate to the same CDR3. CDR3 protein: CASSPAYEQYF. Written as DNA, the CDR3 is TGTGCCAGCAGCCCCGCTTACGAGCAGTACTTC. This chain uses TRBV7-2 with TRBJ2-7; D is ambiguous. Germline CDR1 SGHTA, CDR2 FQGNSA. This CDR3 region has 11 residues. The V and J ends lost 5 bases and 4 bases respectively, with 6 bases between them.

The J gene is TRBJ2-7, the V gene TRBV7-3; D might be TRBD1 or TRBD2, each matching 5 bases. The CDR3 totals 15 residues. The V end was cut by 0 bases, the J end by 3 bases, with 12 bases between. CDR1 and CDR2 (germline): SGHTA, FQGTGA. The CDR3 protein is CASSLTPGTNYEQYF. In nucleotides, the CDR3 is TGTGCCAGCAGCTTAACGCCGGGGACCAACTACGAGCAGTACTTC.

This clone was seen a handful of times. The V and J genes are TRBV7-9 and TRBJ2-3; D is unclear. Trimming took off 3 bases at V and 5 bases at J, with 9 bases between the two ends. The CDR3 has 13 residues. Germline loops: CDR1 SEHNR, CDR2 FQNEAQ (reference sequence). The CDR3 DNA sequence: TGTGCCAGCAGCTTCCCCCATGTAGATACGCAGTATTTT. Amino acids: CASSFPHVDTQYF.

This rearrangement joins TRBV5-1 to TRBJ1-4; a weak D match, TRBD1 (5 bases). The CDR3 runs to 15 residues. Germline V gives CDR1 SGHRS, CDR2 YFSETQ. Trimming shortened V by 0 bases and J by 4 bases, and 10 bases separated the two germline ends. CDR3 DNA sequence: TGCGCCAGCAGCTTGGGGAGGGGCATTAATGAAAAACTGTTTTTT. Amino acids: CASSLGRGINEKLFF.

This chain connects TRBV7-2 to TRBJ1-1; D ambiguous. Germline CDR1 reads SGHTA; CDR2 reads FQGNSA. The CDR3 sequence is 15 residues long. Trimming cost V 5 bases and J 1 base, with 14 bases left between them. CDR3 sequence (DNA): TGTGCCAGCAGCCCTCTTCCGCGGGCGAACACTGAAGCTTTCTTT. Amino acid sequence: CASSPLPRANTEAFF.

The V and J genes are TRBV6-6 and TRBJ1-4; no reliable D call. This CDR3 region has 13 residues. Deletions cut 6 bases from V and 7 bases from J, with 12 bases between. Germline assignment: CDR1 MNHNY and CDR2 SVGAGI (reference sequence). CDR3 in amino acids: CASSLEISEKLFF. The CDR3 DNA follows: TGTGCCAGCAGCCTTGAAATTTCTGAAAAACTGTTTTTT.

The chain has TRBV6-1 and TRBJ1-2; maybe TRBD1 (6 bases). The CDR3 has 13 residues. Germline assignment: CDR1 MNHNS and CDR2 SASEGT. Trimming left V 3 bases short and J 7 bases short, with 12 bases between. The CDR3 region is CASSEGTYPGYTF. CDR3 bases: TGTGCCAGCAGTGAGGGGACATACCCTGGCTACACCTTC.

The J gene is TRBJ2-7, the V gene TRBV5-1; either TRBD1 or TRBD2 may supply D (5 bases each). From germline, CDR1 is SGHRS and CDR2 YFSETQ. The CDR3 runs to 15 residues. The V end lost 5 bases, the J end lost 0 bases, and 15 bases lay between the germline ends. The CDR3 bases are TGCGCCAGCAGGAGGAGAGGGGAGAGCTCCTACGAGCAGTACTTC. Amino acid sequence: CASRRRGESSYEQYF. Full variable domain (missing parts from reference TRBV5-1 and TRBJ2-7): KAGVTQTPRYLIKTRGQQVTLSCSPISGHRSVSWYQQTPGQGLQFLFEYFSETQRNKGNFPGRFSGRQFSNSRSEMNVSTLELGDSALYLCASRRRGESSYEQYFGPGTRLTVT.

Here the CDR3 reads CASSLGYDNSPLHF. The CDR3 coding sequence is TGTGCCAGCAGCTTAGGATACGATAATTCACCCCTCCACTTT. The chain is built from TRBV7-9 and TRBJ1-6; no firm D call. This CDR3 comprises 14 residues. Deletions cut 1 base from V and 5 bases from J, with 6 bases between. In germline, CDR1 is SEHNR, CDR2 FQNEAQ (reference sequence).

V and J are TRBV6-4 and TRBJ1-2, with D possibly being TRBD1 (5 bases). The length of the CDR3 is 14 residues. V was clipped by 1 base and J by 2 bases, with 8 bases between them. Germline lookup yields CDR1 MRHNA and CDR2 SNTAGT. The CDR3 loop reads CASSDLGGNYGYTF. The DNA of the CDR3 is TGTGCCAGCAGTGACTTGGGGGGAAACTATGGCTACACCTTC.

The chain is built from TRBV6-1 and TRBJ1-5, with a weak D call TRBD1 (5 bases). Trimming removed 8 bases from V and 2 bases from J, with 16 bases in between. Germline assignment: CDR1 MNHNS and CDR2 SASEGT. The CDR3 spans 15 residues. The CDR3 protein is CASSQGRGGNQPQHF. As DNA, the CDR3 is TGTGCCAGCTCTCAAGGGAGGGGTGGCAATCAGCCCCAGCATTTT.

The chain combines TRBV4-2 with TRBJ2-1; D perhaps matches TRBD2 (6 bases). With 0 bases removed from V and 0 bases from J, the gap between germline ends came to 9 bases. CDR1 is LGHNA, CDR2 YNFKEQ, per germline. This CDR3 is built from 16 residues. The DNA of the CDR3 is TGTGCCAGCAGCCAAGATGCCGGGAGCTCCTACAATGAGCAGTTCTTC. This gives the protein CASSQDAGSSYNEQFF.

V gene TRBV9 combines with J gene TRBJ2-3, with D maybe TRBD2 (7 bases). Trimming pared 0 bases from V and 2 bases from J, leaving 13 bases between. The CDR3 has 16 amino acids. CDR1 SGDLS and CDR2 YYNGEE come from the germline V gene. CDR3 sequence: CASSVVSGGTTDTQYF. In DNA form, the CDR3 reads TGTGCCAGCAGCGTAGTGTCGGGGGGCACCACAGATACGCAGTATTTT.

The chain has TRBV7-9 and TRBJ2-1; D uncertain. This CDR3 spans 13 amino acids. Trimming took 6 bases from V and 10 from J, leaving 16 bases between them. The germline V gene encodes CDR1 SEHNR and CDR2 FQNEAQ (reference sequence). The CDR3 sequence is CASRPASLREQFF. The CDR3 nucleotides read TGTGCCAGCAGACCGGCTAGTTTGAGGGAGCAGTTCTTC.

The J gene is TRBJ2-7, the V gene TRBV9; 9 nucleotides agree with TRBD2. The trim removed 4 bases at V and 3 bases at J, leaving 14 bases unmatched. The CDR3 extends over 17 amino acids. Germline lookup yields CDR1 SGDLS and CDR2 YYNGEE. CDR3 amino acids: CASSPGASGMGGYEQYF. The CDR3, as DNA: TGTGCCAGCAGCCCAGGAGCTAGCGGGATGGGGGGCTACGAGCAGTACTTC.

The rearrangement joins TRBV7-3 to TRBJ2-7; D not certain. The V and J ends lost 2 bases and 6 bases respectively, with 11 bases between them. This CDR3 is built from 13 residues. The germline gives CDR1 SGHTA, CDR2 FQGTGA. CDR3 bases: TGTGCCAGCAGCTTATTTAGGGAAGGCGAGCAGTACTTC. Protein product: CASSLFREGEQYF.

The chain carries TRBV18 and TRBJ2-6; 9 positions match TRBD2. Germline loops: CDR1 KGHSH, CDR2 LQKENI. CDR3 length: 18 amino acids. The junction had 13 bases not matched to a gene; V was cut back by 6 bases and J by 4 bases. The CDR3 DNA reads TGTGCCAGCTCTTCCCTAGCGGGGAGGCTTTCGGGGGCCAACGTCCTGACTTTC. Its protein product is CASSSLAGRLSGANVLTF.

The V and J genes are TRBV11-2 and TRBJ2-2; 8 positions agree with TRBD2. Germline V gene data show CDR1 as SGHAT and CDR2 as FQNNGV. The CDR3 totals 16 residues. V gave up 5 bases and J gave up 7 bases; unmatched junction bases: 12. As DNA, the CDR3 is TGTGCCAGCAGCCCCCGTGGAGCGGGGGTTCTCGGGGAGCTGTTTTTT. It codes for CASSPRGAGVLGELFF. The entire variable domain, with the rest obtained from reference TRBV11-2 and TRBJ2-2, is as follows: EAGVAQSPRYKIIEKRQSVAFWCNPISGHATLYWYQQILGQGPKLLIQFQNNGVVDDSQLPKDRFSAERLKGVDSTLKIQPAKLEDSAVYLCASSPRGAGVLGELFFGEGSRLTVL.

This clone was counted a few times. This sequence joins TRBV21-1 and TRBJ2-7; TRBD1, the table's D call, was not compared with the DNA. TRBV21-1 is labeled a pseudogene. The CDR3 length is 15 residues. CDR3 coding DNA: TGTGCCAGCAGCAAAGGGGACAGGGGGCAGTACGAGCAGTACTTC. Encoded protein: CASSKGDRGQYEQYF.

The V gene is TRBV6-5, the J gene TRBJ1-2; D may be TRBD1 (5 bases). There are 12 residues in the CDR3. Trimming took 6 bases from V and 3 from J, leaving 8 bases between them. Germline V gives CDR1 MNHEY, CDR2 SVGAGI. The CDR3 loop is CASRQDYYGYTF. The CDR3 region has the DNA TGTGCCAGCAGACAGGATTACTATGGCTACACCTTC.

The gene calls are TRBV6-1 and TRBJ2-6; TRBD1 is a possible D gene (6 bases). The CDR3 has 14 residues. Germline assignment: CDR1 MNHNS and CDR2 SASEGT. V lost 6 bases to trimming and J lost 0 bases, with 6 bases between them. CDR3 residues: CASRQGSGANVLTF. In DNA, the CDR3 is TGTGCCAGCAGACAGGGCTCTGGGGCCAACGTCCTGACTTTC.